The 30 T cell receptor beta chains listed next were all sequenced from one sample in a study of Ad26.COV2.S vaccination and SARS-CoV-2 variants. Clones were sequenced by immunoSEQ multiplex PCR, and TCRdb holds only the in-frame ones, with some missing. The table lists over 110,000 clones, roughly 90% of them singletons, with around 5.1% in the top ten. Sequenced material: peripheral blood, taken after recovery from COVID-19. All receptors derive from a human donor who had recovered from COVID-19.

This clone was observed a single time. J is TRBJ1-4 and V is TRBV15; maybe TRBD1 (5 bases). V was clipped by 4 bases and J by 6 bases, with 18 bases between them. Germline assignment: CDR1 LNHNV and CDR2 YYDKDF (reference sequence). The CDR3 covers 16 residues. For the CDR3, the DNA is TGTGCCACCAGCACCGGGACCCTCAGTGGAGATGAAAAACTGTTTTTT. Translation: CATSTGTLSGDEKLFF.

This sequence joins TRBV4-1 and TRBJ1-2; the D gene is possibly TRBD1 (6 bases). The CDR3 is made up of 15 amino acids. The V gene lost 6 bases and the J gene lost 4 bases, with 18 bases spanning the gap. The germline V gene has CDR1 MGHRA and CDR2 YSYEKL. In DNA form, the CDR3 reads TGCGCCAGCAGTCCCGAGGGGACAATTCCCTATGGCTACACCTTC. This translates into CASSPEGTIPYGYTF.

The chain couples TRBV15 to TRBJ1-6, with no clear D. Trimming removed 2 bases from V and 5 bases from J, with 13 bases in between. Germline loops: CDR1 LNHNV, CDR2 YYDKDF (reference sequence). This CDR3 spans 16 amino acids. This chain's CDR3 is CATSRMEVLHNSPLHF. In DNA form, the CDR3 reads TGTGCCACCAGCAGAATGGAGGTTCTCCATAATTCACCCCTCCACTTT.

The V call is TRBV10-1, the J call TRBJ2-3; D gene uncertain. The germline CDR1 and CDR2 sequences are WNHNN and SYGVQD (reference sequence). Trimming removed 6 bases at V and 3 bases at J, with 10 bases between. The CDR3 spans 13 residues. CDR3 protein: CASSADVTDTQYF. CDR3 bases: TGCGCCAGCAGCGCGGACGTAACAGATACGCAGTATTTT.

The gene calls are TRBV28 and TRBJ2-1; the match to TRBD1 covers 7 bases. The CDR3 runs 12 residues. V trimming: 5 bases; J trimming: 10 bases; junction bases outside the gene matches: 5. The germline CDR1 and CDR2 sequences are MDHEN and SYDVKM. Here the CDR3 DNA reads TGTGCCAGCAGTCCGCCGGGACAGGAGCAGTTCTTC. Protein product: CASSPPGQEQFF.

V gene TRBV4-3 combines with J gene TRBJ1-2, with 7 bases matching TRBD1. V lost 0 bases to trimming and J lost 4 bases; unmatched junction nucleotides: 11. The CDR3 covers 17 residues. Germline V gives CDR1 LGHNA, CDR2 YSLEER. The CDR3: CASSQDQGGPPPYGYTF. DNA for the CDR3: TGCGCCAGCAGCCAAGATCAGGGGGGGCCCCCCCCCTATGGCTACACCTTC.

The count of this clone is one. This rearrangement joins TRBV7-2 to TRBJ1-6; D unresolved. The CDR3 covers 13 residues. Trimming took off 3 bases at V and 11 bases at J, with 11 bases between the two ends. Germline values: CDR1 SGHTA, CDR2 FQGNSA. The CDR3: CASSFNPPAPLHF. DNA of the CDR3: TGTGCCAGCAGCTTTAACCCCCCAGCACCCCTCCACTTT.

This clone was seen only once. This chain links TRBV28 with TRBJ1-2, with 8 positions matching TRBD1. The V and J ends lost 5 bases and 10 bases, in that order; junction bases with no gene match: 6. Germline values: CDR1 MDHEN, CDR2 SYDVKM. The CDR3 is made up of 12 amino acids. The DNA of the CDR3 is TGTGCCAGCAGTGGGGGACAGGTTTTCTACACCTTC. Translation: CASSGGQVFYTF.

This clone appeared a single time. The J gene is TRBJ2-1, the V gene TRBV25-1, with D possibly being TRBD1 or TRBD2 (5 bases each). V was trimmed by 3 bases and J by 3 bases, leaving 12 bases between them. The CDR3 is 15 amino acids. Germline values: CDR1 MGHDK, CDR2 SYGVNS. The CDR3: CASSDTGTDYNEQFF. CDR3 bases: TGTGCCAGCAGTGATACCGGGACGGACTACAATGAGCAGTTCTTC.

A note on this clone: The sample carries other DNA sequences with the same CDR3. The chain couples TRBV28 to TRBJ1-2; no clear D gene. Germline V gives CDR1 MDHEN, CDR2 SYDVKM. Trimming removed 3 bases from V and 5 bases from J, with 7 bases in between. The CDR3 length is 12 residues. The CDR3 region is CASSFGSYGYTF. CDR3 nucleotide sequence: TGTGCCAGCAGTTTTGGCAGTTATGGCTACACCTTC.

The J gene is TRBJ2-1, the V gene TRBV25-1; D is unclear. The CDR3 loop spans 13 amino acids. V lost 1 base and J lost 5, with 6 bases in between. The germline V gene has CDR1 MGHDK and CDR2 SYGVNS. CDR3 sequence (DNA): TGTGCCAGCAGTGAATCCTGGCACAATGAGCAGTTCTTC. Encoded protein: CASSESWHNEQFF.

The chain carries TRBV2 and TRBJ1-1; tentatively, D is TRBD1 (5 bases). CDR1 is SNHLY, CDR2 FYNNEI, per germline. This CDR3 has 13 amino acids. Trimming pared 8 bases from V and 0 bases from J, leaving 10 bases between. The CDR3 reads CASRRVLNTEAFF. CDR3 DNA: TGTGCCAGCCGCAGGGTATTGAACACTGAAGCTTTCTTT.

The rearrangement uses TRBV7-2 and TRBJ2-7; D is perhaps TRBD1 (5 bases). Trimming cost V 4 bases and J 7 bases, with 17 bases left between them. The CDR3 totals 14 residues. Looked up from germline, CDR1 is SGHTA and CDR2 is FQGNSA. For the CDR3, the DNA is TGTGCCAGCAGCTCAATCACTGGACGGACAGAGCAGTACTTC. It yields the protein CASSSITGRTEQYF.

This clone appeared once. This chain uses TRBV6-6 with TRBJ2-3, with D unresolved. The CDR3 contains 13 residues. The V gene's germline CDR1 is MNHNY and CDR2 SVGAGI (reference sequence). Trimming removed 4 bases from V and 6 bases from J, with 11 bases in between. This CDR3 reads CASSFLVSDTQYF. For the CDR3, the DNA is TGTGCCAGCAGTTTTCTAGTGAGTGATACGCAGTATTTT.

This clone was seen a single time. The chain couples TRBV30 to TRBJ1-4; TRBD1 is a possible D gene (5 bases). Between the trimmed V and J ends, which lost 2 bases and 8 bases, there was a span of 12 bases. Germline-derived CDR1 and CDR2 are GTSNPN and SVGIG (reference sequence). This CDR3 contains 13 residues. The DNA of the CDR3 is TGTGCCTGGAGTAGGAGGGAGGGGGAAAAACTGTTTTTT. This gives the protein CAWSRREGEKLFF.

The chain is built from TRBV2 and TRBJ2-7, with TRBD1 identical over 11 bases. This CDR3 has 14 amino acids. The V gene end was trimmed by 4 bases and the J gene end by 4 bases; junction bases not matched to a gene: 3. Germline CDR1 SNHLY, CDR2 FYNNEI. CDR3 nucleotide sequence: TGTGCCAGCAGTGGGGACAGGGGGTCGTACGAGCAGTACTTC. This encodes CASSGDRGSYEQYF.

The V gene is TRBV29-1, the J gene TRBJ2-5, with D perhaps given as TRBD1 or TRBD2 (6 bases each). Germline loops: CDR1 SQVTM, CDR2 ANQGSEA. The CDR3 has 12 residues. V was shortened by 8 bases and J by 5 bases, with 15 bases between the two germline ends. The CDR3: CSTDRGGETQYF. The CDR3 DNA reads TGCAGCACGGACAGAGGAGGGGAGACCCAGTACTTC.

The chain uses TRBV2 and TRBJ1-1, with D unresolved. Germline loops: CDR1 SNHLY, CDR2 FYNNEI. The CDR3 contains 13 residues. Trimming took 1 base from V and 0 from J, leaving 3 bases between them. The CDR3 DNA follows: TGTGCCAGCAGTGAAGAGCTGAACACTGAAGCTTTCTTT. Its translation: CASSEELNTEAFF.

The chain links TRBV11-2 to TRBJ2-1; D may be TRBD2 (6 bases). The V and J ends lost 0 bases and 7 bases respectively, with 13 bases between them. The CDR3 length is 15 residues. Germline V CDR1 and CDR2: SGHAT, FQNNGV. CDR3 sequence (DNA): TGTGCCAGCAGCTTAGATGGCGTGGGAGGAAATGAGCAGTTCTTC. Amino acid sequence: CASSLDGVGGNEQFF.

The rearrangement uses TRBV7-9 and TRBJ2-7; 8 nucleotides line up with TRBD1. CDR1 is SEHNR, CDR2 FQNEAQ, per germline (reference sequence). J gave up 7 bases and V 3 bases, and 8 bases lay outside the gene matches. The CDR3 is 14 amino acids. CDR3 bases: TGTGCCAGCAGCTTCGCAGGGGGCAGGGGGGAGCAGTACTTC. It specifies CASSFAGGRGEQYF.

The chain is built from TRBV5-6 and TRBJ2-1, with D maybe TRBD2 (6 bases). CDR1 is SGHDT, CDR2 YYEEEE, per germline. Deletions cut 2 bases from V and 7 bases from J, with 13 bases between. CDR3 length: 14 residues. The CDR3 sequence: CASSFLTGGNEQFF. CDR3 in DNA: TGTGCCAGCAGCTTTTTAACTGGGGGGAATGAGCAGTTCTTC.

The chain uses TRBV6-2 or TRBV6-3 and TRBJ2-7; either TRBD1 or TRBD2 may fit D (5 bases each). Looked up from germline, CDR1 is MNHEY and CDR2 is SVGEGT. V was trimmed by 4 bases and J by 5 bases, leaving 18 bases between them. The CDR3 has 15 residues. The CDR3 coding sequence is TGTGCCAGCAGTTTCCCGGGGCGTGTGAGGAACGAGCAGTACTTC. Translation gives CASSFPGRVRNEQYF.

V usage is TRBV15 and J usage is TRBJ1-5, with D perhaps TRBD1 (6 bases). V lost 3 bases and J 7 bases, leaving 16 bases between the germline ends. The CDR3 is 15 amino acids. CDR1 is LNHNV, CDR2 YYDKDF, per germline (reference sequence). The DNA of the CDR3 is TGTGCCACCAGCAGGACAACAGGGTATGGCCAGCCCCAGCATTTT. It is translated as CATSRTTGYGQPQHF.

V is TRBV5-1 and J is TRBJ1-5; tentative D call: TRBD1 (5 bases). The V gene lost 4 bases and the J gene lost 1 base, with 12 bases spanning the gap. Germline V gene data show CDR1 as SGHRS and CDR2 as YFSETQ. This CDR3 contains 15 residues. The chain's CDR3 is CASSTLGASNQPQHF. CDR3 sequence (DNA): TGCGCCAGCAGCACCCTCGGGGCCAGCAATCAGCCCCAGCATTTT.

The chain combines TRBV7-2 with TRBJ2-4; a possible D gene is TRBD1 (6 bases). CDR1 and CDR2 from the germline V gene are SGHTA and FQGNSA. The ends were cut back, 2 bases at V and 7 bases at J, with 12 bases in the middle. The CDR3 runs 14 residues. The CDR3 nucleotides read TGTGCCAGCAGCTTAAGTAATAGGGGGAACATTCAGTACTTC. It codes for CASSLSNRGNIQYF.

The chain joins TRBV7-9 to TRBJ2-1; D is perhaps TRBD1 (5 bases). The germline gives CDR1 SEHNR, CDR2 FQNEAQ (reference sequence). CDR3 size: 15 residues. V lost 0 bases, J lost 7 bases, and 13 bases lay in between. CDR3: CASSLADRSGNEQFF. CDR3 coding DNA: TGTGCCAGCAGCTTAGCCGACAGATCTGGGAATGAGCAGTTCTTC.

The chain links TRBV6-6 to TRBJ1-1; D not certain. Germline lookup yields CDR1 MNHNY and CDR2 SVGAGI (reference sequence). CDR3 size: 15 residues. V lost 6 bases and J 1 base, leaving 15 bases between the germline ends. In nucleotides, the CDR3 is TGTGCCAGCAGACCCTGGTGGGAGGGGAACACTGAAGCTTTCTTT. Protein: CASRPWWEGNTEAFF.

The V and J genes are TRBV7-2 and TRBJ1-2, with TRBD1 matching over 11 bases. CDR1 is SGHTA and CDR2 is FQGNSA in the germline V gene. The V segment lost 1 base and the J segment 5 bases; nucleotides outside the gene matches: 9. The CDR3 has 17 residues. The CDR3 region is CASSLDRTGGAKYGYTF. The CDR3 nucleotides read TGTGCCAGCAGCTTAGACAGGACAGGGGGCGCCAAGTATGGCTACACCTTC.

This clone was detected only once. The V gene is TRBV27, the J gene TRBJ2-7; D is possibly TRBD1 or TRBD2 (5 bases each). CDR1 MNHEY and CDR2 SMNVEV come from the germline V gene (reference sequence). This CDR3 region has 15 residues. The V end lost 0 bases, the J end lost 2 bases, and 11 bases lay between the germline ends. The CDR3 region has the DNA TGTGCCAGCAGTTTATCAGGGACCTTAACCTACGAGCAGTACTTC. The encoded protein is CASSLSGTLTYEQYF.

The rearrangement joins TRBV6-5 to TRBJ2-2, with D tentatively TRBD1 (6 bases). With 8 bases removed from V and 8 bases from J, the gap between germline ends came to 18 bases. This CDR3 region has 14 residues. Per germline, CDR1 MNHEY and CDR2 SVGAGI. As DNA, the CDR3 is TGTGCCAGCCAGACGGACAGATCGATGGGGGAGCTGTTTTTT. Protein product: CASQTDRSMGELFF.